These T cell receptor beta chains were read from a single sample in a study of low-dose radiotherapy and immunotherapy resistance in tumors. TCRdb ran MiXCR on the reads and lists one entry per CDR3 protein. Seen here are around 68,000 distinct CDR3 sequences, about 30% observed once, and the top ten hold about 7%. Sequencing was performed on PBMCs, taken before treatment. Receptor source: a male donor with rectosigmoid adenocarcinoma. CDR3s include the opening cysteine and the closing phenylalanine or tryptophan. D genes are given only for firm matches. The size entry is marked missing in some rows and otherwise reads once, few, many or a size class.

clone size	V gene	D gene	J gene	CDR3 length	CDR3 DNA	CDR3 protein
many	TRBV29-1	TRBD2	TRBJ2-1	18	TGCAGCGTTGAAGTCGGGCTAGCGGGGCCGAGCTCCTACAATGAGCAGTTCTTC	CSVEVGLAGPSSYNEQFF
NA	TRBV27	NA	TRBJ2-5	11	TGTGCCGCGGGGCCCGGGGAGACCCAGTACTTC	CAAGPGETQYF
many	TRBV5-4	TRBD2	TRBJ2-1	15	TGTGCCAGCAGCAGGCAGGGCGGGAGTGACAATGAGCAGTTCTTC	CASSRQGGSDNEQFF
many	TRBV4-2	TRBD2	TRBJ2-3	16	TGTGCCAGCAGCCAAGAGAGCGGGGGGGCAACAGATACGCAGTATTTT	CASSQESGGATDTQYF
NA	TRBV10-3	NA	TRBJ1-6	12	TGTGCCATCAGCCGGGAAAATTCACCCCTCCACTTT	CAISRENSPLHF
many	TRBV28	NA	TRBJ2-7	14	TGTGCCAGCGACCGGGGGCAGGGATCGGGCGAGCAGTACTTC	CASDRGQGSGEQYF
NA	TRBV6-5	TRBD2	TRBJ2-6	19	TGTGCCAGCAGTTCGCCGACTAGCGGGATTACCTCTGGGGCCAACGTCCTGACTTTC	CASSSPTSGITSGANVLTF
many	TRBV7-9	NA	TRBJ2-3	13	TGTGCCAGCAGCCCAAAAGGGCCAGATACGCAGTATTTT	CASSPKGPDTQYF
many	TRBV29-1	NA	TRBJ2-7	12	TGCAGCGTTGCTCCATCAGGGCCCGAGCAGTACTTC	CSVAPSGPEQYF
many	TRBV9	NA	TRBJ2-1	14	TGTGCCAGCAGCGTAGCAGGCTCAAACAATGAGCAGTTCTTC	CASSVAGSNNEQFF
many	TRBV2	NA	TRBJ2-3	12	TGTGCCAGCATTCCAGAGGGGGGTACGCAGTATTTT	CASIPEGGTQYF
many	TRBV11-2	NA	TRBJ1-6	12	TGTGCCAGCAGCTTTCCACTTTCACCCCTCCACTTT	CASSFPLSPLHF
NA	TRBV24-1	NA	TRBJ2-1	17	TGTGCCACCAGTGACCCAGTTCCGGGACTGGGAAACAATGAGCAGTTCTTC	CATSDPVPGLGNNEQFF
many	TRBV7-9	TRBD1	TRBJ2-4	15	TGTGCCAGCAGCCTCGCGACAGGGGCCCAAAACATTCAGTACTTC	CASSLATGAQNIQYF
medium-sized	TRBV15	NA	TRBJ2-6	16	TGTGCCACCAGCAGAGATGAAGGGACCGGGGCCAACGTCCTGACTTTC	CATSRDEGTGANVLTF
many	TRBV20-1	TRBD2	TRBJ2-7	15	TGCAGTGCCCCTCTTGGGACTAGCGGGACCTACGAGCAGTACTTC	CSAPLGTSGTYEQYF
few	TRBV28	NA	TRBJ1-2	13	TGTGCCAGCAGGCGACCGACGGCCTATGGCTACACCTTC	CASRRPTAYGYTF
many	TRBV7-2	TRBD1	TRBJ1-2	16	TGTGCCAGCAGCTTAGATTCGGGACAGGGACGGGATGGCTACACCTTC	CASSLDSGQGRDGYTF
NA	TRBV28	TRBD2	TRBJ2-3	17	TGTGCCAGCAGTACACGACAAGCGGGAGGGAGCACAGATACGCAGTATTTT	CASSTRQAGGSTDTQYF
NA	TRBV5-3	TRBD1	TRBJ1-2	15	TGTGCCAGAAGCAATCCGGGACAGGGGATTTGTGGCTACACCTTC	CARSNPGQGICGYTF
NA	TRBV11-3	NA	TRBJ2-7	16	TGTGCCAGCAGCTTAGTCCACATGAAAATAGGCTACGAGCAGTACTTC	CASSLVHMKIGYEQYF
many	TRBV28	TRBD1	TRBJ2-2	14	TGTGCCAGCAGTTTACAGGGGGATGCCGGGGAGCTGTTTTTT	CASSLQGDAGELFF
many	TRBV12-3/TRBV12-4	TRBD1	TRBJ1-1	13	TGTGCCAGCGGAAAAAGACAGGGCGCTGAAGCTTTCTTT	CASGKRQGAEAFF
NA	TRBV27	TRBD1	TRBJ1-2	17	TGTGCCAGCAGTCTGCCGGGACAGGGTGTGAAGAGTCGGAGCTACACCTTC	CASSLPGQGVKSRSYTF
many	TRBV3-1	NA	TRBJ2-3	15	TGTGCCAGCAGCCAAGAGGCCCTCATCACAGATACGCAGTATTTT	CASSQEALITDTQYF
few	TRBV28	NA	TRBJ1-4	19	TGTGCCAGCACTACGACCGGGACACGACTTTTGGCAACTAATGAAAAACTGTTTTTT	CASTTTGTRLLATNEKLFF
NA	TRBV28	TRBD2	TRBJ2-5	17	TGTGCCAGCAGGGTTCCCCCCGGGCGGGAGTGGCAAGAGACCCAGTACTTC	CASRVPPGREWQETQYF
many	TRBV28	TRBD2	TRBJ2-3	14	TGTGCCAGCAGTATCGGGAGGGCCGGAGATACGCAGTATTTT	CASSIGRAGDTQYF
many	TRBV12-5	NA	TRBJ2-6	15	TGTGCTAGTGGTTTTTCTGTCTCTGGGGCCAACGTCCTGACTTTC	CASGFSVSGANVLTF
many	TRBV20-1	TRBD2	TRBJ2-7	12	TGCAGTAGGACTAGCAATTCCTACGAGCAGTACTTC	CSRTSNSYEQYF
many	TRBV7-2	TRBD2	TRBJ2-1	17	TGTGCCAGCAGCTTTAGCGGGGGGGCCCCTGGGAACAATGAGCAGTTCTTC	CASSFSGGAPGNNEQFF
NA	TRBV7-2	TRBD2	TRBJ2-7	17	TGTGCCAGCAGCTTAGCGGTAGCGGGAACTACCTCCTACGAGCAGTACTTC	CASSLAVAGTTSYEQYF
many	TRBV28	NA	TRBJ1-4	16	TGTGCCAGCAGTTTATGGAGTATTCCCCGGCATGAAAAACTGTTTTTT	CASSLWSIPRHEKLFF